Listed below are T cell receptor beta chains from one sample, sequenced in a study of blood T cells in healthy people across ages. One entry per CDR3 protein results from TCRdb running MiXCR on the 5' RACE reads. The sample has 1,500,000 or so distinct CDR3 sequences; roughly 64% are singletons. Sequenced: blood. Source of these receptors: a man between 18 and 29 years old in good health. CDR3s leave out the opening cysteine and the closing phenylalanine or tryptophan. D genes are given only for firm matches.

d_call v_call cdr3_aa
- TRBV27 ASSLIGLAPSYEQY
TRBD1 TRBV20-1 SARTGQGTEAF
- TRBV6-6 ASSYALLLY
- TRBV29-1 SVEDLGAGTGELF
TRBD2 TRBV15 ATSREGTSGNEQF
- TRBV29-1 SVGELTNEKLF
TRBD1 TRBV28 ASSSVTGGETQY
- TRBV20-1 SARTANYGYT
- TRBV4-3 ASSQNMKMTDTQY
- TRBV4-1 ASSQVVPTNEKLF
- TRBV5-4 ASSLDSSELF
- TRBV12-3/TRBV12-4 ASTKDSSTDTQY
- TRBV4-2 ATRLTFSNQPQH
TRBD1 TRBV5-1 ASSPGQGHYEQY
- TRBV6-6 ASCRDLHEQY
- TRBV2 ASTDGLIESSYNEQF